This T cell receptor (beta chain) was profiled in a study of cytomegalovirus exposure and HLA in healthy donors. Study-wide points: Listed as cytomegalovirus-associated were more than 150 TCR beta chains. A few CMV-associated chains proved CMV antigen-specific in vitro.

On this clone: As yet, its antigen is unknown.

V shed 4 bases and J 8 bases; nucleotides not matched to a gene: 10. The CDR3 totals 15 residues. From germline, CDR1 is SGHRS and CDR2 YFSETQ. The assay was immunoSEQ multiplex PCR, and TCRdb's table has in-frame clones only and misses some. The data show approximately 270,000 clones, around 85% seen once. The chain employs TRBV5-1 and TRBJ1-2; TRBD1 aligns across 11 bases. The source is a woman between 18 and 29 years old in good health and CMV-seronegative. Sample: PBMCs. The DNA for the CDR3 is TGCGCCAGCAGCCTGGGGACAGGGGGTCTAGGCGGCTACACCTTC. Amino acid sequence: CASSLGTGGLGGYTF.